What follows are 26 T cell receptor beta chains derived from one specimen sequenced in a study of beta chain features in type 1 diabetes. Study conclusions and caveats: Type 1 diabetes patients had moderately but significantly shorter TCRB CDR3s in all four CD4+ subsets.

The sequenced template was cDNA made from the entire isolated RNA. Clones were sequenced by immunoSEQ multiplex PCR, and TCRdb holds only the in-frame ones, with some missing. The sample has around 130,000 clones; approximately 10% are singletons. Their antigens remain unidentified. The sample consisted of central memory CD4+ T cells from blood. The receptors here all came from a man aged 25-45 years with type 1 diabetes.

The sample holds a few counts of this clone. The V and J genes are TRBV29-1 and TRBJ1-1; 8 positions agree with TRBD1. Trimming took 3 bases from V and 6 from J; bases not matched to a gene: 9. The length of the CDR3 is 14 residues. Germline CDR1 and CDR2: SQVTM and ANQGSEA. CDR3 nucleotides: TGCAGCGTTGAGAAGAGCACAGGGGGGCCTGAAGCTTTCTTT. As protein: CSVEKSTGGPEAFF.

This clone was recorded a few times. This chain links TRBV28 with TRBJ2-3; D gene unclear. The CDR3 runs to 12 residues. Per the germline V gene, CDR1 is MDHEN and CDR2 is SYDVKM. Trimming removed 6 bases at V and 2 bases at J, with 6 bases between. CDR3 residues: CASSPNTDTQYF. Written as DNA, the CDR3 is TGTGCCAGCAGCCCAAACACAGATACGCAGTATTTT.

There are a few counts of this clone. The rearrangement joins TRBV7-2 to TRBJ2-3; D perhaps matches TRBD2 (5 bases). The V end lost 3 bases, the J end lost 4 bases, and 8 bases lay between the germline ends. Per the germline V gene, CDR1 is SGHTA and CDR2 is FQGNSA. The CDR3 extends over 13 amino acids. The CDR3 loop reads CASSFGRADTQYF. CDR3 nucleotide sequence: TGTGCCAGCAGCTTTGGGCGGGCAGATACGCAGTATTTT.

The V gene is TRBV9, the J gene TRBJ2-2; D remains unclear. Germline V gene data show CDR1 as SGDLS and CDR2 as YYNGEE. This CDR3 has 14 residues. The V and J ends lost 4 bases and 7 bases respectively, with 14 bases between them. The CDR3 reads CASSPPGLGGELFF. DNA of the CDR3: TGTGCCAGCAGCCCACCCGGGTTAGGCGGGGAGCTGTTTTTT. The complete variable domain, with remaining parts taken from reference TRBV9 and TRBJ2-2, reads DSGVTQTPKHLITATGQRVTLRCSPRSGDLSVYWYQQSLDQGLQFLIQYYNGEERAKGNILERFSAQQFPDLHSELNLSSLELGDSALYFCASSPPGLGGELFFGEGSRLTVL.

The rearrangement joins TRBV7-9 to TRBJ2-3; D gene uncertain. The CDR3 contains 14 residues. In germline, CDR1 is SEHNR, CDR2 FQNEAQ (reference sequence). The ends were cut back, 7 bases at V and 4 bases at J, with 15 bases in the middle. The DNA for the CDR3 is TGTGCCAGCATGGAAGTAACAGAAGCAGATACGCAGTATTTT. It is translated as CASMEVTEADTQYF.

The V gene is TRBV2, the J gene TRBJ1-2, with a tentative D call TRBD1 (5 bases). CDR1 is SNHLY, CDR2 FYNNEI, per germline. The ends were cut back, 3 bases at V and 8 bases at J, with 13 bases in the middle. The CDR3 is 13 residues long. CDR3 protein: CASSDITGSGYTF. The CDR3 DNA follows: TGTGCCAGCAGTGACATAACAGGTAGCGGCTACACCTTC. The full variable domain, completed using reference TRBV2 and TRBJ1-2, is EPEVTQTPSHQVTQMGQEVILRCVPISNHLYFYWYRQILGQKVEFLVSFYNNEISEKSEIFDDQFSVERPDGSNFTLKIRSTKLEDSAMYFCASSDITGSGYTFGSGTRLTVV.

The chain recombines TRBV7-9 with TRBJ1-2, with D unresolved. Germline CDR1 SEHNR, CDR2 FQNEAQ (reference sequence). With 1 base removed from V and 4 bases from J, the gap between germline ends came to 10 bases. The CDR3 consists of 14 residues. The CDR3, as DNA: TGTGCCAGCAGCTTAGTAGGGAGCTTCTATGGCTACACCTTC. Encoded protein: CASSLVGSFYGYTF.

This chain joins TRBV29-1 and TRBJ2-3; 7 bases line up with TRBD2. With V trimmed by 8 bases and J by 4 bases, 12 bases remained unmatched. The germline CDR1 and CDR2 sequences are SQVTM and ANQGSEA. There are 14 residues in the CDR3. DNA for the CDR3: TGCAGCCTCTTTGGGGACTACCCCCCAGATACGCAGTATTTT. Its translation: CSLFGDYPPDTQYF.

V usage is TRBV7-3 and J usage is TRBJ2-5, with 7 nucleotides matching TRBD1. CDR1 and CDR2 from the germline V gene are SGHTA and FQGTGA. The ends lost 4 bases at V and 4 bases at J; junction bases unmatched: 3. This CDR3 is built from 13 residues. The CDR3, as DNA: TGTGCCAGCAGCTACAACAGGGGAGAGACCCAGTACTTC. Protein: CASSYNRGETQYF.

This clone was found a few times. The chain has TRBV28 and TRBJ2-3; 7 positions match TRBD1. CDR3 size: 14 residues. Germline CDR1 MDHEN, CDR2 SYDVKM. The trim removed 5 bases at V and 7 bases at J, leaving 9 bases unmatched. DNA for the CDR3: TGTGCCAGCAGTCCCGGACAGGCGTGGAATACGCAGTATTTT. The encoded protein is CASSPGQAWNTQYF.

This clone has more than one count but fewer than ten. This chain links TRBV7-2 with TRBJ2-1; a possible D gene is TRBD1 (5 bases). Trimming shortened V by 2 bases and J by 1 base, and 9 bases separated the two germline ends. Germline CDR1 is SGHTA and CDR2 is FQGNSA. The CDR3 consists of 15 residues. The CDR3 nucleotides are TGTGCCAGCAGCTTAACCCAGGGATCCTACAATGAGCAGTTCTTC. It specifies CASSLTQGSYNEQFF.

This clone came up a few times. V and J are TRBV2 and TRBJ2-3; 10 nucleotides align to TRBD2. The CDR3 has 15 residues. CDR1 is SNHLY, CDR2 FYNNEI, per germline. V shed 0 bases and J 5 bases; nucleotides not matched to a gene: 2. CDR3 loop: CASSEALAGVDTQYF. CDR3 nucleotides: TGTGCCAGCAGTGAAGCTCTAGCGGGGGTAGATACGCAGTATTTT.

This clone turned up a few times. The chain uses TRBV11-3 and TRBJ2-2; D may be TRBD1 (6 bases). The V end was cut by 5 bases, the J end by 1 base, with 11 bases between. This CDR3 spans 15 amino acids. The V gene's germline CDR1 is SGHNT and CDR2 YENEEA. This CDR3 reads CASSPGQMNTGELFF. Here the CDR3 DNA reads TGTGCCAGCAGCCCCGGACAGATGAACACCGGGGAGCTGTTTTTT.

The V and J genes are TRBV19 and TRBJ1-2; 7 bases align to TRBD1. In germline, CDR1 is LNHDA, CDR2 SQIVND (reference sequence). Germline trimming cut 7 bases from V and 0 bases from J; bases unmatched to any gene: 8. The length of the CDR3 is 15 residues. DNA for the CDR3: TGTGCCAGTATGGACAGGTCTCCCGCTAACTATGGCTACACCTTC. It yields the protein CASMDRSPANYGYTF.

This chain joins TRBV28 and TRBJ2-1; 10 positions match TRBD1. CDR3 size: 15 residues. V was pared by 6 bases and J by 9 bases, with 11 bases of the junction left unmatched. The germline gives CDR1 MDHEN, CDR2 SYDVKM. DNA of the CDR3: TGTGCCAGCAGAACCGGACAGGGGGTATCAAGTGAGCAGTTCTTC. Amino acid sequence: CASRTGQGVSSEQFF.

The J gene is TRBJ2-1, the V gene TRBV5-1; D might be TRBD2 (6 bases). There are 16 residues in the CDR3. CDR1 and CDR2 (germline): SGHRS, YFSETQ. The ends were cut back, 3 bases at V and 7 bases at J, with 20 bases in the middle. In nucleotides, the CDR3 is TGCGCCAGCAGCTCGGAGGGAATAGAGAGGGTTAATGAGCAGTTCTTC. This translates into CASSSEGIERVNEQFF.

The rearrangement uses TRBV14 and TRBJ2-5; D is possibly TRBD1 (5 bases). Germline CDR1 and CDR2: SGHDN and FVKESK. The CDR3 consists of 15 residues. The germline V and J ends were trimmed by 0 bases and 5 bases, with 13 bases remaining between them. In DNA form, the CDR3 reads TGTGCCAGCAGCCAAGAAGGGGTCTCGGCGGAGACCCAGTACTTC. Translating gives CASSQEGVSAETQYF.

The table lists this clone with a few counts. This sequence joins TRBV5-8 and TRBJ2-5; 7 nucleotides match TRBD2. V lost 2 bases to trimming and J lost 4 bases; unmatched junction nucleotides: 2. The CDR3 contains 13 residues. CDR1 and CDR2 (germline): SGHTS, YDEGEE. The CDR3, as DNA: TGTGCCAGCAGCTTTGGCGGGGGAGAGACCCAGTACTTC. Residues: CASSFGGGETQYF.

The sample holds a few counts of this clone. Different DNA sequences within this sample yield the same CDR3. V gene TRBV7-9 combines with J gene TRBJ2-5, with 7 nucleotides matching TRBD2. CDR1 is SEHNR, CDR2 FQNEAQ, per germline (reference sequence). The CDR3 is made up of 12 amino acids. V shed 4 bases, J shed 5 bases, and the junction held 1 base outside the gene matches. The CDR3 region is CASSWGGETQYF. CDR3 in DNA: TGTGCCAGCAGCTGGGGGGGGGAGACCCAGTACTTC. Drawing the rest from reference TRBV7-9 and TRBJ2-5, the complete variable domain is DTGVSQNPRHKITKRGQNVTFRCDPISEHNRLYWYRQTLGQGPEFLTYFQNEAQLEKSRLLSDRFSAERPKGSFSTLEIQRTEQGDSAMYLCASSWGGETQYFGPGTRLLVL.

The gene calls are TRBV21-1 and TRBJ1-6. TRBV21-1 is termed a pseudogene. The CDR3 contains 10 residues. CDR3 region: CASSTVALHF. The CDR3 DNA reads TGTGCCAGCAGCACGGTCGCCCTCCACTTT.

Concerning this clone itself: The sample has other DNA sequences that encode this CDR3 too. V is TRBV5-1 and J is TRBJ1-2; perhaps TRBD1 as D (6 bases). The V end lost 0 bases, the J end lost 8 bases, and 11 bases lay between the germline ends. Germline CDR1 and CDR2: SGHRS and YFSETQ. The CDR3 is 13 amino acids. In DNA, the CDR3 is TGCGCCAGCAGCTTGGGGTCAGGGGAAGGCTACACCTTC. Protein sequence: CASSLGSGEGYTF. Full variable domain (remainder filled in from reference TRBV5-1 and TRBJ1-2): KAGVTQTPRYLIKTRGQQVTLSCSPISGHRSVSWYQQTPGQGLQFLFEYFSETQRNKGNFPGRFSGRQFSNSRSEMNVSTLELGDSALYLCASSLGSGEGYTFGSGTRLTVV.

In this sample, this clone turned up a few times. The chain couples TRBV19 to TRBJ2-1; TRBD2 agrees at 11 bases. There are 16 residues in the CDR3. V lost 1 base, J lost 4 bases, and 3 bases stayed unmatched. Germline V gene lookup returns CDR1 LNHDA and CDR2 SQIVND (reference sequence). The CDR3 sequence is CASSIVRTSGYNEQFF. In nucleotides, the CDR3 is TGTGCCAGTAGTATAGTTAGGACTAGCGGGTACAATGAGCAGTTCTTC.

V usage is TRBV7-8 and J usage is TRBJ1-1; the D is unclear. V lost 2 bases and J lost 2, with 12 bases in between. Germline V gene lookup returns CDR1 SGHVS and CDR2 FQNEAQ. The CDR3 contains 15 residues. The CDR3 is CASSLPPGPNTEAFF. The CDR3 nucleotides are TGTGCCAGCAGCTTACCCCCGGGTCCTAACACTGAAGCTTTCTTT.

In its sample, this clone was seen a few times. J is TRBJ2-5 and V is TRBV9, with TRBD2 identical over 10 bases. Germline assignment: CDR1 SGDLS and CDR2 YYNGEE. The CDR3 extends over 15 amino acids. V shed 4 bases, J shed 7 bases, and the junction held 10 bases outside the gene matches. Here the CDR3 reads CASSQGTSERGTQYF. The CDR3 nucleotides are TGTGCCAGCAGCCAAGGGACTAGCGAACGGGGGACCCAGTACTTC.

The V and J genes are TRBV10-3 and TRBJ1-4, with D uncertain. V was pared by 6 bases and J by 7 bases, with 15 bases between. The CDR3 extends over 14 amino acids. CDR1 is ENHRY, CDR2 SYGVKD, per germline. The CDR3 DNA sequence: TGTGCCATCAGGTCCGACCTGGCGGGTGAAAAACTGTTTTTT. It specifies CAIRSDLAGEKLFF.

About this clone: Additional DNA sequences in this sample encode the identical CDR3. The chain carries TRBV29-1 and TRBJ1-3; D is ambiguous. The CDR3 has 11 amino acids. The ends were cut back, 3 bases at V and 3 bases at J, with 3 bases in the middle. Germline V gene lookup returns CDR1 SQVTM and CDR2 ANQGSEA. The CDR3 is CSVDLGNTIYF. As DNA, the CDR3 is TGCAGCGTTGATCTTGGAAACACCATATATTTT.